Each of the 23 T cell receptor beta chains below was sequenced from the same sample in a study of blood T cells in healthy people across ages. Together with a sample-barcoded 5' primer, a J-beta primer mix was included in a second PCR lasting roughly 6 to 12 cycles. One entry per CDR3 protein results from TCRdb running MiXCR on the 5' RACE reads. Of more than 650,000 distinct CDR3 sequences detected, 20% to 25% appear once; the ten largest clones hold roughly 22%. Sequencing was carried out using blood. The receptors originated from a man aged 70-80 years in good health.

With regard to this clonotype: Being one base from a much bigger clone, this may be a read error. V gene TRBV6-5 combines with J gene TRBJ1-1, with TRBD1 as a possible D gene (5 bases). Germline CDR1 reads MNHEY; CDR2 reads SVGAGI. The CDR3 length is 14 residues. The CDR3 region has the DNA TGTGCCAGCAGTCTAGGGACGCTGAACACTGAAACTTTCTTT. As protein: CASSLGTLNTETFF.

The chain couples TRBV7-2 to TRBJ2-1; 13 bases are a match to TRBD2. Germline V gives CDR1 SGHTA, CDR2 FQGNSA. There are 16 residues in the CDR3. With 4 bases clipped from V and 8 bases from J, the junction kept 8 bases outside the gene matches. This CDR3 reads CASSSPTSGRTHEQFF. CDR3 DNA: TGTGCCAGCAGCTCGCCGACTAGCGGGAGGACTCATGAGCAGTTCTTC.

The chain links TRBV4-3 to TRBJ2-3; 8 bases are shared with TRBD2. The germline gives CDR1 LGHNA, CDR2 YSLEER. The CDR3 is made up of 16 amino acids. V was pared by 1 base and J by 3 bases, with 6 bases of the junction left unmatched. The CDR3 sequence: CASSQVTSGITDTQYF. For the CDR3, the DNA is TGCGCCAGCAGCCAAGTTACTAGCGGAATAACAGATACGCAGTATTTT.

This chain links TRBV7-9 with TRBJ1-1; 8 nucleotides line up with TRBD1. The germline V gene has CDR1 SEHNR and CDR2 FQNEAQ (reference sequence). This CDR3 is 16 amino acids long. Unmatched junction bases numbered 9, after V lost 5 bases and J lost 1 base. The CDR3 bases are TGTGCCAGCAGCGAGACAGGGGACCCACCGAACACTGAAGCTTTCTTT. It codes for CASSETGDPPNTEAFF.

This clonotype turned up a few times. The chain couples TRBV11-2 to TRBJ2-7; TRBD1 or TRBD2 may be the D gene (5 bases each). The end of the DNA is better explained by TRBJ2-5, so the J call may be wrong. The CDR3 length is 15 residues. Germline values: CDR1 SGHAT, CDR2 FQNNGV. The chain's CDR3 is CASSSREGGGETQYF. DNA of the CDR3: TGTGCCAGCAGCTCCAGGGAAGGAGGCGGAGAGACCCAGTACTTC.

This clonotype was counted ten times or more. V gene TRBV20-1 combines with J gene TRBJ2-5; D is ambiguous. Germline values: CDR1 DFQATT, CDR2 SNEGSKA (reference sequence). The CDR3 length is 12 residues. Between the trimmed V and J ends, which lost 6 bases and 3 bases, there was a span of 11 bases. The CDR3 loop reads CSATDRKETQYF. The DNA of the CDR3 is TGCAGTGCCACCGATCGAAAAGAGACCCAGTACTTC.

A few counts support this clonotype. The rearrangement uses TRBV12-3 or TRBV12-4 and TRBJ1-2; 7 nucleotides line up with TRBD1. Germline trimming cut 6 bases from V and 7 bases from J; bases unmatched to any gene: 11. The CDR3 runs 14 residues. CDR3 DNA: TGTGCCAGCAGGGCGACCGGGACAGCCGCTGGCTACACCTTC. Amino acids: CASRATGTAAGYTF.

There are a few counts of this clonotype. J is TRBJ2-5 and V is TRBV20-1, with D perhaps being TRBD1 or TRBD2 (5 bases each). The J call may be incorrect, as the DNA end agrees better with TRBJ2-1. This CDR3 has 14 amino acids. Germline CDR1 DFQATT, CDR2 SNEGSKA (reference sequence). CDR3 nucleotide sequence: TGCAGTGCTAGTAGGCAGGGCCGAGGGAATGAGCAGTTCTTC. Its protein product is CSASRQGRGNEQFF.

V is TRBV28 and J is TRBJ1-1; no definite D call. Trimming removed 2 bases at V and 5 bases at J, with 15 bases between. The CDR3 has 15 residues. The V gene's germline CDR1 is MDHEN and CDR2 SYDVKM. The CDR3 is CASSLNQLLGTEAFF. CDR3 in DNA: TGTGCCAGCAGTTTAAATCAGTTGCTAGGGACTGAAGCTTTCTTT.

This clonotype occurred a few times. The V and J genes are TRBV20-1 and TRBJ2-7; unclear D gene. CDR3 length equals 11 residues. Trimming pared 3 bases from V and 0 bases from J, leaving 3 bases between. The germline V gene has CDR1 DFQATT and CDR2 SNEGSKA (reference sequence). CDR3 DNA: TGCAGTGCTAGCTACTCCTACGAGCAGTACTTC. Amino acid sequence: CSASYSYEQYF.

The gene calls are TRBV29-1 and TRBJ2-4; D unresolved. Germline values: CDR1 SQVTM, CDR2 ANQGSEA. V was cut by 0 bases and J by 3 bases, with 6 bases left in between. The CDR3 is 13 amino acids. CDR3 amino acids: CSVEDSRKNIQYF. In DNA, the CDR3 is TGCAGCGTTGAAGACAGTCGCAAAAACATTCAGTACTTC.

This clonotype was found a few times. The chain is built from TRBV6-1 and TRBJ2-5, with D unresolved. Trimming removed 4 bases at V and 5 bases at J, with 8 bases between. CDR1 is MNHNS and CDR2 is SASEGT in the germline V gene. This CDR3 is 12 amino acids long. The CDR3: CASSAYPETQYF. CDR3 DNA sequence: TGTGCCAGCAGTGCATACCCGGAGACCCAGTACTTC.

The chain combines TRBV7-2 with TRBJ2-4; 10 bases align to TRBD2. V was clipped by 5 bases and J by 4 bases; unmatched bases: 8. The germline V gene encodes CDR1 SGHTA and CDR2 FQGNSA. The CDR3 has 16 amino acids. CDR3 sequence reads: CASSLTGTSEKNIQYF. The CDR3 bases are TGTGCCAGCAGCCTCACCGGGACTAGCGAGAAAAACATTCAGTACTTC.

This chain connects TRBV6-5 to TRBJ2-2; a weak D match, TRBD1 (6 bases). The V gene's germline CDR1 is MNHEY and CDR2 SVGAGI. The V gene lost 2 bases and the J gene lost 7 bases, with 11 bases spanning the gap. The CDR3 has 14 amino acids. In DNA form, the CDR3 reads TGTGCCAGCAGTTACGTAGGGGGAAGCGGGGAGCTGTTTTTT. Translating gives CASSYVGGSGELFF.

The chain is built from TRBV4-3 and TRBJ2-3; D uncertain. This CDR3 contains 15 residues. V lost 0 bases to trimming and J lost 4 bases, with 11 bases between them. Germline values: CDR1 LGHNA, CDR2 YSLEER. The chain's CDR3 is CASSQDSAQSDTQYF. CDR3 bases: TGCGCCAGCAGCCAAGATTCCGCACAGTCAGATACGCAGTATTTT.

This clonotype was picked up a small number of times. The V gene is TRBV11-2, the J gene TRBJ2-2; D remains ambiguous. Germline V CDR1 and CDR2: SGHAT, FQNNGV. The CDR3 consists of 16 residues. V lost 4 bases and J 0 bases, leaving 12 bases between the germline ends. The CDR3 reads CASSSWKTANTGELFF. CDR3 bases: TGTGCCAGCAGCTCCTGGAAGACTGCGAACACCGGGGAGCTGTTTTTT.

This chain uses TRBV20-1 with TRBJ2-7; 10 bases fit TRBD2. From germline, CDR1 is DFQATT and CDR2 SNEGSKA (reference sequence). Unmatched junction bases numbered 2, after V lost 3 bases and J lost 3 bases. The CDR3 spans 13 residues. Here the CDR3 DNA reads TGCAGTGCTAGTAGCGGGAGGTTCTACGAGCAGTACTTC. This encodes CSASSGRFYEQYF.

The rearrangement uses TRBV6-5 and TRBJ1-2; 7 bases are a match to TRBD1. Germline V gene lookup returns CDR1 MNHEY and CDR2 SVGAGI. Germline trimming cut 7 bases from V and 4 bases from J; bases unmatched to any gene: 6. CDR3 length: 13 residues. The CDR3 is CASIGQAVYGYTF. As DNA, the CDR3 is TGTGCCAGCATTGGACAGGCAGTCTATGGCTACACCTTC.

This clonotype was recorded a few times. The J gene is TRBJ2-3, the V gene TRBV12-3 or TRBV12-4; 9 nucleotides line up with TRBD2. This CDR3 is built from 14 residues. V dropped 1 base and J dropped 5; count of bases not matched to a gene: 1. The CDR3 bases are TGTGCCAGCAGTTTAGGTAGCGGGGGAGATACGCAGTATTTT. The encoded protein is CASSLGSGGDTQYF.

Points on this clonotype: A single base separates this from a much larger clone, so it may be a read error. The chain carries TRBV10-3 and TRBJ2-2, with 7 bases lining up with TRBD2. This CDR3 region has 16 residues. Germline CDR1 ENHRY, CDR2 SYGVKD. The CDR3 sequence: CAIREAGLSTTGERFF. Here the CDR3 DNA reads TGTGCCATCAGAGAAGCGGGACTATCGACCACCGGGGAGCGGTTTTTT.

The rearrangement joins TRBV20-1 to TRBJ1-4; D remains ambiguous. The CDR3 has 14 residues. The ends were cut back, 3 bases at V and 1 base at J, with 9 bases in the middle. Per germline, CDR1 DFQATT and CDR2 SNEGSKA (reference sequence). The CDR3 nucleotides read TGCAGTGCTAGGGTCGGTGGAACTAATGAAAAACTGTTTTTT. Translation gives CSARVGGTNEKLFF.

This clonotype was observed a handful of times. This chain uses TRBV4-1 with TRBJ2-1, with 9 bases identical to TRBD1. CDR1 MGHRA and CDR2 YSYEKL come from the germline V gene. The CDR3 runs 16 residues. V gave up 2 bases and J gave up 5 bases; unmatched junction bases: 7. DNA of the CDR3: TGCGCCAGCAGCCAATCGACAGGGGGTCTCGACAATGAGCAGTTCTTC. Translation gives CASSQSTGGLDNEQFF.

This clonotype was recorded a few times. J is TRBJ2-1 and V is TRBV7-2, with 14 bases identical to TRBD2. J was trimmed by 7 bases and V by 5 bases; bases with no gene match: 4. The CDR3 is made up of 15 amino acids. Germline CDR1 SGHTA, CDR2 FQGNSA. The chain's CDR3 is CASSDGLAGGNEQFF. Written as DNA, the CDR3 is TGTGCCAGCAGCGACGGACTAGCGGGGGGAAATGAGCAGTTCTTC.